A single sample is the source of the 27 T cell receptor beta chains below, sequenced in a study of blood T cell repertoires in COVID-19. Using immunoSEQ multiplex PCR, the repertoire was profiled, and TCRdb retains in-frame clones only, with some absent. The sample contains fewer than 40,000 clones, more than 70% of which appear only once. Sequencing input: peripheral blood. The receptors were gathered from a man in his sixties or seventies with active COVID-19.

The chain carries TRBV6-6 and TRBJ2-7; TRBD1 matches at 7 bases. The CDR3 length is 13 residues. The V and J ends lost 0 bases and 7 bases, in that order; junction bases with no gene match: 3. Germline V gene data show CDR1 as MNHNY and CDR2 as SVGAGI (reference sequence). The CDR3, as DNA: TGTGCCAGCAGTTACTCAAGGGGGCGTGAGCAGTACTTC. Protein sequence: CASSYSRGREQYF.

The chain combines TRBV6-2 or TRBV6-3 with TRBJ2-1, with D perhaps matching TRBD2 (6 bases). This CDR3 has 17 amino acids. V lost 2 bases and J 0 bases, leaving 14 bases between the germline ends. Per germline, CDR1 MNHEY and CDR2 SVGEGT. CDR3 DNA sequence: TGTGCCAGCAGTTACGAGCCGGGGGAGAGCTCCTACAATGAGCAGTTCTTC. Protein: CASSYEPGESSYNEQFF.

The rearrangement joins TRBV4-2 to TRBJ2-3; 12 nucleotides align to TRBD2. The CDR3 is 17 residues long. J lost 2 bases, V lost 0 bases, and 3 bases had no gene match. CDR1 and CDR2 (germline): LGHNA, YNFKEQ. CDR3 sequence (DNA): TGTGCCAGCAGCCAAGATCTAGCGGGGGGGGACACAGATACGCAGTATTTT. Translated, it gives CASSQDLAGGDTDTQYF.

The CDR3 nucleotides are TGCGCCAGCAGCCATGGTTACAGCGGACAGTCGAATTCACCCCTCCACTTT. Protein sequence: CASSHGYSGQSNSPLHF. V gene TRBV4-1 combines with J gene TRBJ1-6; TRBD1 is a possible D gene (6 bases). This CDR3 is 17 amino acids long. Germline V gives CDR1 MGHRA, CDR2 YSYEKL. With 3 bases removed from V and 7 bases from J, the gap between germline ends came to 19 bases.

The rearrangement joins TRBV10-3 to TRBJ1-2; 9 bases fit TRBD1. With 6 bases clipped from V and 4 bases from J, the junction kept 3 bases outside the gene matches. Per the germline V gene, CDR1 is ENHRY and CDR2 is SYGVKD. This CDR3 is built from 13 residues. Written as DNA, the CDR3 is TGTGCCATCAGGAAGACAGGGGGCTATGGCTACACCTTC. Translating gives CAIRKTGGYGYTF.

This clone occurred once. The chain uses TRBV7-2 and TRBJ2-5; 9 bases are shared with TRBD2. Germline assignment: CDR1 SGHTA and CDR2 FQGNSA. The V and J ends lost 5 bases and 4 bases, in that order; junction bases with no gene match: 8. CDR3 length: 15 amino acids. CDR3 in amino acids: CASSQGRGGRETQYF. The CDR3 region has the DNA TGTGCCAGCAGCCAAGGGCGGGGGGGCCGAGAGACCCAGTACTTC.

The chain links TRBV15 to TRBJ2-3, with D tentatively TRBD2 (5 bases). Looked up from germline, CDR1 is LNHNV and CDR2 is YYDKDF (reference sequence). V was clipped by 5 bases and J by 4 bases, with 13 bases between them. The CDR3 has 14 amino acids. CDR3 sequence: CATSLTSTADTQYF. The CDR3 DNA reads TGTGCCACCAGCCTCACTAGTACGGCAGATACGCAGTATTTT.

The genes are TRBV30 and TRBJ1-2; the D is unclear. Germline V gene lookup returns CDR1 GTSNPN and CDR2 SVGIG (reference sequence). This CDR3 has 13 residues. The ends were cut back, 1 base at V and 5 bases at J, with 11 bases in the middle. CDR3: CAWSAQQLYGYTF. The CDR3 DNA reads TGTGCCTGGAGTGCTCAACAGTTATATGGCTACACCTTC.

The chain employs TRBV6-5 and TRBJ2-1; 10 bases are shared with TRBD2. CDR3 length: 16 amino acids. Germline V lookup: CDR1 MNHEY, CDR2 SVGAGI. V was clipped by 2 bases and J by 5 bases; unmatched bases: 6. CDR3 nucleotide sequence: TGTGCCAGCAGTTACGGTCGGCTAGCGGGAGACAATGAGCAGTTCTTC. Its protein product is CASSYGRLAGDNEQFF.

This chain joins TRBV3-1 (or the pseudogene TRBV3-2) and TRBJ2-5; 8 nucleotides agree with TRBD2. This CDR3 spans 16 amino acids. The V gene end was trimmed by 5 bases and the J gene end by 5 bases; junction bases not matched to a gene: 13. The germline CDR1 and CDR2 sequences are LGHDT and YNNKEL (reference sequence). This CDR3 is CASSFREGSESETQYF. The CDR3 bases are TGTGCCAGCAGCTTTCGGGAGGGTAGTGAGTCGGAGACCCAGTACTTC.

The rearrangement joins TRBV24-1 to TRBJ1-5, with D tentatively TRBD1 (6 bases). Trimming cost V 5 bases and J 6 bases, with 10 bases left between them. The CDR3 has 13 amino acids. The germline V gene has CDR1 KGHDR and CDR2 SFDVKD. CDR3 in DNA: TGTGCCACCAGTGGAGGGGGTGCTCAGCCCCAGCATTTT. As protein: CATSGGGAQPQHF.

This clone was seen a handful of times. The V gene is TRBV27, the J gene TRBJ2-7; D perhaps matches TRBD1 (5 bases). This CDR3 spans 14 amino acids. V lost 4 bases to trimming and J lost 2 bases, with 12 bases between them. Looked up from germline, CDR1 is MNHEY and CDR2 is SMNVEV (reference sequence). DNA of the CDR3: TGTGCCAGCAGTTCACCGGACATTCCCTACGAGCAGTACTTC. As protein: CASSSPDIPYEQYF.

This rearrangement joins TRBV28 to TRBJ2-1, with TRBD2 matching over 10 bases. The ends lost 5 bases at V and 7 bases at J; junction bases unmatched: 11. This CDR3 is 16 amino acids long. Germline CDR1 reads MDHEN; CDR2 reads SYDVKM. This CDR3 is CASSKQAGGRKNEQFF. DNA of the CDR3: TGTGCCAGCAGTAAACAAGCGGGGGGGCGAAAAAATGAGCAGTTCTTC.

This rearrangement joins TRBV6-5 to TRBJ2-1; tentative D call: TRBD2 (5 bases). With 6 bases removed from V and 0 bases from J, the gap between germline ends came to 12 bases. The germline V gene has CDR1 MNHEY and CDR2 SVGAGI. The CDR3 runs to 15 residues. The CDR3 DNA follows: TGTGCCAGCAGCTTAAGCGGAGCCTCCTACAATGAGCAGTTCTTC. It encodes CASSLSGASYNEQFF.

This chain connects TRBV10-3 to TRBJ2-1, with D tentatively TRBD2 (5 bases). Germline V lookup: CDR1 ENHRY, CDR2 SYGVKD. Trimming cost V 6 bases and J 4 bases, with 13 bases left between them. This CDR3 spans 14 amino acids. The CDR3 reads CAISGGPDYNEQFF. The CDR3 nucleotides are TGTGCCATCAGCGGCGGGCCCGATTACAATGAGCAGTTCTTC.

With regard to this clone: Other DNA sequences in the sample encode the same CDR3. CDR3 protein: CASSYSISAGRQETQYF. In nucleotides, the CDR3 is TGTGCCAGCAGTTACTCGATTAGTGCGGGGCGCCAAGAGACCCAGTACTTC. The V call is TRBV6-2 or TRBV6-3, the J call TRBJ2-5, with a weak D call TRBD2 (6 bases). From germline, CDR1 is MNHEY and CDR2 SVGEGT. Trimming took 0 bases from V and 1 from J, leaving 15 bases between them. CDR3 size: 17 residues.

The rearrangement links TRBV24-1 to TRBJ2-2; tentatively, D is TRBD2 (5 bases). The CDR3 has 16 residues. Germline loops: CDR1 KGHDR, CDR2 SFDVKD. Deletions cut 4 bases from V and 1 base from J, with 12 bases between. The CDR3 DNA is TGTGCCACCAGTGAATCCGGACTCGTGAACACCGGGGAGCTGTTTTTT. Protein sequence: CATSESGLVNTGELFF.

The chain is built from TRBV7-3 and TRBJ2-1; D is unclear. Deletions cut 0 bases from V and 9 bases from J, with 9 bases between. The CDR3 extends over 13 amino acids. Germline values: CDR1 SGHTA, CDR2 FQGTGA. CDR3 protein: CASSLTASLEQFF. The CDR3 DNA is TGTGCCAGCAGCTTAACGGCAAGTCTTGAGCAGTTCTTC.

This clone was seen once. The chain links TRBV29-1 to TRBJ2-7, with no clear D. Trimming took 2 bases from V and 5 from J, leaving 16 bases between them. Germline CDR1 reads SQVTM; CDR2 reads ANQGSEA. The CDR3 sequence is 14 residues long. This CDR3 is CSVELATPRNEQYF. CDR3 sequence (DNA): TGCAGCGTTGAATTAGCCACTCCGAGGAACGAGCAGTACTTC.

This rearrangement joins TRBV24-1 to TRBJ2-2, with a tentative D call TRBD2 (5 bases). The germline V and J ends were trimmed by 0 bases and 2 bases, with 9 bases remaining between them. The CDR3 has 16 residues. CDR1 is KGHDR and CDR2 is SFDVKD in the germline V gene. CDR3 loop: CATSDLEGSNTGELFF. DNA of the CDR3: TGTGCCACCAGTGATTTGGAGGGTTCCAACACCGGGGAGCTGTTTTTT.

J is TRBJ1-6 and V is TRBV6-5; TRBD1 agrees at 8 bases. Germline V gene sequence: CDR1 MNHEY, CDR2 SVGAGI. Losses at the gene ends were 7 bases for V and 1 base for J; bases not matched to a gene: 3. CDR3 length: 15 residues. CDR3 sequence: CASNRGESYNSPLHF. CDR3 bases: TGTGCCAGCAACAGGGGGGAGTCCTATAATTCACCCCTCCACTTT.

V usage is TRBV24-1 and J usage is TRBJ2-3; TRBD1 is a possible D gene (5 bases). The CDR3 spans 15 residues. Trimming took off 5 bases at V and 1 base at J, with 12 bases between the two ends. Germline values: CDR1 KGHDR, CDR2 SFDVKD. Written as DNA, the CDR3 is TGTGCCACCAGTGTTGCAGGGCTTGGCACAGATACGCAGTATTTT. This sequence encodes CATSVAGLGTDTQYF.

The chain recombines TRBV7-3 with TRBJ2-7; 9 nucleotides agree with TRBD2. Germline V gene data show CDR1 as SGHTA and CDR2 as FQGTGA. CDR3 size: 14 residues. V trimming: 3 bases; J trimming: 3 bases; junction bases outside the gene matches: 3. CDR3 protein: CASSLTSGNYEQYF. The CDR3 bases are TGTGCCAGCAGCTTGACTAGCGGAAACTACGAGCAGTACTTC.

V usage is TRBV29-1 and J usage is TRBJ2-1; D unclear. Looked up from germline, CDR1 is SQVTM and CDR2 is ANQGSEA. This CDR3 has 11 residues. The DNA of the CDR3 is TGCAGTGGTGGCAGCTACAATGAGCAGTTCTTC. It encodes CSGGSYNEQFF.

This clone was seen once. The rearrangement links TRBV6-6 to TRBJ1-6; TRBD1 is a possible D gene (6 bases). Germline V gives CDR1 MNHNY, CDR2 SVGAGI (reference sequence). The length of the CDR3 is 17 residues. Trimming stripped 5 bases from V and 1 base from J, with 15 bases between. CDR3 region: CASSPGQWGSYNSPLHF. The CDR3 nucleotides read TGTGCCAGCAGTCCGGGACAATGGGGTTCCTATAATTCACCCCTCCACTTT.

The chain recombines TRBV29-1 with TRBJ2-2; 9 bases line up with TRBD2. The CDR3 length is 18 residues. V was clipped by 0 bases and J by 4 bases; unmatched bases: 12. Germline assignment: CDR1 SQVTM and CDR2 ANQGSEA. The CDR3 DNA sequence: TGCAGCGTTGAAGATCCGCTTGGGGGTAGCGGGAGCACCGGGGAGCTGTTTTTT. Translation: CSVEDPLGGSGSTGELFF.

The rearrangement links TRBV18 to TRBJ1-2; D might be TRBD1 (6 bases). From germline, CDR1 is KGHSH and CDR2 LQKENI. The CDR3 is 15 amino acids. With 3 bases removed from V and 2 bases from J, the gap between germline ends came to 13 bases. CDR3 residues: CASSPDRSTNYGYTF. The DNA for the CDR3 is TGTGCCAGCTCACCCGACAGGTCCACGAACTATGGCTACACCTTC.